The rows below give T cell receptor beta chains drawn from one sample of a study of shared T cell receptors in the human thymus. Method: immunoSEQ multiplex PCR; TCRdb's copy keeps in-frame clones and lacks some. Seen here are 600,000 or so clones, approximately 89% observed once, and the top ten hold roughly 0.0086%. The sample also formed part of further work on human thymus T cells.

The sample was thymocytes. All receptors derive from a boy in the first two years of life with a congenital heart defect. Both conserved end residues are part of each CDR3. D genes are given only for firm matches. Clone sizes are given selectively: once, few, many, or a class where the clone is expanded.

NA,TRBJ2-7,TRBD2,TRBV2,CASRGLAVYEQYF,TGTGCCAGCCGCGGACTAGCGGTGTACGAGCAGTACTTC
NA,TRBJ1-2,NA,TRBV10-1,CASSAKYGYTF,TGCGCCAGCAGTGCCAAATATGGCTACACCTTC
NA,TRBJ2-7,TRBD1,TRBV5-1,CASSPGQGHHYEQYF,TGCGCCAGCAGCCCTGGACAGGGGCATCACTACGAGCAGTACTTC
NA,TRBJ2-7,TRBD2,TRBV28,CASSLAGGRLDYEQYF,TGTGCCAGCAGTTTGGCGGGCGGGAGGTTAGACTACGAGCAGTACTTC
NA,TRBJ2-2,TRBD2,TRBV9,CASSVAGTSGRENTGELFF,TGTGCCAGCAGCGTAGCGGGGACTAGCGGGCGCGAGAACACCGGGGAGCTGTTTTTT
NA,TRBJ1-5,TRBD1,TRBV27,CASSFLAPTDREFNQPQHF,TGTGCCAGCAGTTTCCTAGCACCAACGGACAGGGAATTCAATCAGCCCCAGCATTTT
NA,TRBJ1-2,NA,TRBV11-2,CASSLARDEGEMGGYTF,TGTGCCAGCAGCTTAGCGCGGGATGAAGGGGAAATGGGAGGCTACACCTTC
NA,TRBJ2-7,TRBD2,TRBV11-2,CASSSPQGSGLADNYEQYF,TGTGCCAGCAGCTCCCCGCAGGGCTCCGGACTAGCGGATAACTACGAGCAGTACTTC
NA,TRBJ2-7,TRBD2,TRBV6-4,CASRLFGTSSRPGEQYF,TGTGCCAGCAGGCTGTTCGGGACTAGCTCCAGGCCCGGCGAGCAGTACTTC
NA,TRBJ1-5,TRBD1,TRBV6-1,CASSPGQDSNQPQHF,TGTGCCAGCAGTCCCGGACAGGACAGCAATCAGCCCCAGCATTTT
NA,TRBJ2-3,TRBD2,TRBV10-2,CASSESIAGGQGRISTDTQYF,TGCGCCAGCAGTGAGTCCATAGCGGGAGGGCAAGGAAGAATTAGCACAGATACGCAGTATTTT
NA,TRBJ2-7,NA,TRBV6-6,CASRWGLRDTYYEQYF,TGTGCCAGCAGATGGGGGCTCCGGGACACGTACTACGAGCAGTACTTC
once,TRBJ2-2,NA,TRBV7-2,CASSLLAGPPGELFF,TGTGCCAGCAGCTTATTAGCAGGGCCCCCCGGGGAGCTGTTTTTT
NA,TRBJ2-1,TRBD1,TRBV30,CAWRPPGQGSYNEQFF,TGTGCCTGGAGACCGCCGGGACAGGGATCCTACAATGAGCAGTTCTTC
NA,TRBJ2-4,TRBD1,TRBV6-5,CASSRIQGATNIQYF,TGTGCCAGCAGTAGGATCCAGGGGGCTACGAACATTCAGTACTTC
NA,TRBJ2-3,TRBD2,TRBV5-8,CASSPLRGATDTQYF,TGTGCCAGCAGCCCCTTGCGGGGGGCCACAGATACGCAGTATTTT
NA,TRBJ2-7,NA,TRBV6-1,CASSEASAGASYEQYF,TGTGCCAGCAGTGAAGCTTCGGCGGGGGCGTCCTACGAGCAGTACTTC
once,TRBJ2-7,TRBD1,TRBV7-2,CASSSLGGRPLIYEQYF,TGTGCCAGCAGCTCCCTAGGGGGCAGGCCGTTAATCTACGAGCAGTACTTC
NA,TRBJ2-7,NA,TRBV11-2,CASSGGTVIYEQYF,TGTGCCAGCAGCGGGGGGACAGTAATTTACGAGCAGTACTTC
once,TRBJ1-3,NA,TRBV11-2,CASSLYERPGNTIYF,TGTGCCAGCAGCTTATACGAGAGGCCTGGAAACACCATATATTTT
NA,TRBJ2-7,TRBD1,TRBV19,CASSFGQGVTYEQYF,TGTGCCAGTAGTTTCGGACAGGGGGTAACCTACGAGCAGTACTTC
NA,TRBJ2-1,TRBD2,TRBV4-3,CASSPETQREPYNEQFF,TGCGCCAGCAGCCCAGAGACCCAGCGGGAGCCGTACAATGAGCAGTTCTTC
NA,TRBJ2-5,TRBD2,TRBV29-1,CSVLPAKTSLETQYF,TGCAGCGTTCTTCCTGCTAAGACTAGCTTGGAGACCCAGTACTTC
NA,TRBJ1-2,TRBD1,TRBV7-9,CASSFRDRGLGYTF,TGTGCCAGCAGCTTCCGGGACAGGGGTCTTGGCTACACCTTC
NA,TRBJ1-4,NA,TRBV27,CASSLRRGEKLFF,TGTGCCAGCAGTTTACGCAGGGGAGAAAAACTGTTTTTT
once,TRBJ2-3,NA,TRBV13,CASSLIRFTDTQYF,TGTGCCAGCAGCTTAATCAGATTCACAGATACGCAGTATTTT
NA,TRBJ1-2,NA,TRBV28,CASRSDWEAGPPNYGYTF,TGTGCCAGCAGGTCTGATTGGGAAGCGGGCCCTCCGAACTATGGCTACACCTTC
NA,TRBJ2-3,TRBD1,TRBV6-5,CASSYSRGLDPDTQYF,TGTGCCAGCAGTTACTCGAGGGGGCTAGACCCAGATACGCAGTATTTT
once,TRBJ2-3,TRBD2,TRBV10-1,CASSELGTSGEDTQYF,TGCGCCAGCAGTGAGTTGGGGACTAGCGGGGAAGATACGCAGTATTTT
once,TRBJ2-7,TRBD2,TRBV30,CAWSAPGLAGSYEQYF,TGTGCCTGGAGTGCGCCGGGACTAGCGGGTTCCTACGAGCAGTACTTC
NA,TRBJ2-4,NA,TRBV30,CAWSTRAGGSKNIQYF,TGTGCCTGGAGTACCCGGGCAGGGGGGTCCAAAAACATTCAGTACTTC
NA,TRBJ1-2,NA,TRBV14,CASSPKRDDRGRGYGYTF,TGTGCCAGCAGCCCAAAGCGGGACGATCGGGGGCGAGGCTATGGCTACACCTTC
once,TRBJ2-7,TRBD1,TRBV28,CASRPGQGDFAVSYEQYF,TGTGCCAGCCGACCGGGACAGGGGGATTTCGCGGTCTCCTACGAGCAGTACTTC
once,TRBJ2-2,TRBD2,TRBV6-4,CASSDSGGTGELFF,TGTGCCAGCAGTGACTCGGGGGGGACCGGGGAGCTGTTTTTT
NA,TRBJ2-2,NA,TRBV10-2,CASTGVAANTGELFF,TGCGCCAGCACCGGAGTAGCGGCGAACACCGGGGAGCTGTTTTTT
NA,TRBJ2-1,NA,TRBV11-2,CASSPIRQDPNEQFF,TGTGCCAGCAGCCCTATAAGACAGGATCCAAATGAGCAGTTCTTC
NA,TRBJ1-1,NA,TRBV7-9,CASSLVGLANTEAFF,TGTGCCAGCAGCTTAGTTGGGCTCGCGAACACTGAAGCTTTCTTT
NA,TRBJ2-1,NA,TRBV28,CASSPPGILEQFF,TGTGCCAGCAGCCCCCCCGGGATCCTCGAGCAGTTCTTC
NA,TRBJ2-7,NA,TRBV6-5,CASSSAYEQYF,TGTGCCAGCAGTTCTGCCTACGAGCAGTACTTC
NA,TRBJ2-1,NA,TRBV7-2,CASSLEPGLQYNEQFF,TGTGCCAGCAGCTTAGAACCGGGACTCCAATACAATGAGCAGTTCTTC
NA,TRBJ1-1,NA,TRBV6-1,CASSPRTSPEAFF,TGTGCCAGCAGTCCCCGGACAAGCCCTGAAGCTTTCTTT
NA,TRBJ1-1,TRBD1,TRBV18,CASSHRTGDDTEAFF,TGTGCCAGCTCACACCGGACAGGGGATGACACTGAAGCTTTCTTT
NA,TRBJ2-5,NA,TRBV21-1,CASSKVGSGRVRETQYF,TGTGCCAGCAGCAAAGTCGGCAGCGGGAGGGTACGAGAGACCCAGTACTTC
NA,TRBJ1-1,TRBD1,TRBV6-1,CASLTGGNTEAFF,TGTGCCAGCTTGACAGGGGGTAACACTGAAGCTTTCTTT
NA,TRBJ2-5,NA,TRBV29-1,CSVVNKQETQYF,TGCAGCGTTGTAAACAAACAAGAGACCCAGTACTTC
few,TRBJ1-2,NA,TRBV28,CASSCPPDNGYTF,TGTGCCAGCAGTTGCCCCCCGGACAATGGCTACACCTTC
NA,TRBJ1-1,NA,TRBV5-6,CASSLVNRNTEAFF,TGTGCCAGCAGCTTGGTCAACAGGAACACTGAAGCTTTCTTT
NA,TRBJ2-3,NA,TRBV28,CASSLHGGGTDTQYF,TGTGCCAGCAGTTTGCACGGAGGGGGCACAGATACGCAGTATTTT
once,TRBJ2-1,TRBD2,TRBV27,CASSLSRLAGGNEQFF,TGTGCCAGCAGTTTATCGCGTCTAGCGGGGGGGAATGAGCAGTTCTTC
NA,TRBJ1-1,NA,TRBV28,CASTDSTEAFF,TGTGCCAGCACCGACAGTACTGAAGCTTTCTTT
few,TRBJ2-7,TRBD1,TRBV5-4,CASSAQQGRLTYEQYF,TGTGCCAGCAGCGCGCAACAGGGGCGACTAACCTACGAGCAGTACTTC
NA,TRBJ1-5,TRBD1,TRBV15,CATSSMPGQGSYSNQPQHF,TGTGCCACCAGCAGTATGCCGGGACAGGGAAGTTATAGCAATCAGCCCCAGCATTTT
NA,TRBJ2-1,TRBD1,TRBV27,CASIPGTGGEDEQFF,TGTGCCAGTATTCCCGGGACAGGGGGAGAGGATGAGCAGTTCTTC
NA,TRBJ1-4,NA,TRBV25-1,CASSGPGTSATNEKLFF,TGTGCCAGCAGTGGGCCCGGGACAAGCGCAACTAATGAAAAACTGTTTTTT
once,TRBJ2-3,NA,TRBV10-3,CAISDSLAYAPSTDTQYF,TGTGCCATCAGTGATAGTCTAGCGTATGCCCCTAGCACAGATACGCAGTATTTT